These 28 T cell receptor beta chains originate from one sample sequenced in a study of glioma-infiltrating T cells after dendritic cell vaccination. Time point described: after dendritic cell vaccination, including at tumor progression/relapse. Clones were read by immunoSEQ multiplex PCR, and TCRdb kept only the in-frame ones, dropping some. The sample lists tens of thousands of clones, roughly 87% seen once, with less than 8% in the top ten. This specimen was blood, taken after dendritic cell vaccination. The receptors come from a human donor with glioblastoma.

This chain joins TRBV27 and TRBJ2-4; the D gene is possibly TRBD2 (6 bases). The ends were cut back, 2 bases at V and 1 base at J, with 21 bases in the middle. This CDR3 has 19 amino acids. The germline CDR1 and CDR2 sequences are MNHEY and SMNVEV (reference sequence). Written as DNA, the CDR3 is TGTGCCAGCAGTTTAACCTCTACCGGGACTCCTACTGCCAAAAACATTCAGTACTTC. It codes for CASSLTSTGTPTAKNIQYF.

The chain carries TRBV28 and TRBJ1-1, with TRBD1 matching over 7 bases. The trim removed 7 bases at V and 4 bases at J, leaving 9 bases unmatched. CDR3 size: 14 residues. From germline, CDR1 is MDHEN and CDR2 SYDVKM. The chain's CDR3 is CASTVTGTATEAFF. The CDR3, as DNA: TGTGCCAGCACGGTTACCGGGACAGCCACTGAAGCTTTCTTT.

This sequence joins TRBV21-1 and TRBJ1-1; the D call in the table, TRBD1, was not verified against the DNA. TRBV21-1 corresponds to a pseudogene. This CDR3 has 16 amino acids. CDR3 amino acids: CASSKGSGRGFTEAFF. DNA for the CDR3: TGTGCCAGCAGCAAAGGTTCGGGCAGGGGATTCACTGAAGCTTTCTTT.

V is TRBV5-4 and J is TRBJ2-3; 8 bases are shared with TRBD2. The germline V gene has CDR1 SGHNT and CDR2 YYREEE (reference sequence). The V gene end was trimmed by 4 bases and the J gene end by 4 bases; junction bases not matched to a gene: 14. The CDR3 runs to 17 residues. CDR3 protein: CASSPSGGAEGPDTQYF. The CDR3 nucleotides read TGTGCCAGCAGCCCTTCGGGGGGGGCCGAGGGGCCAGATACGCAGTATTTT.

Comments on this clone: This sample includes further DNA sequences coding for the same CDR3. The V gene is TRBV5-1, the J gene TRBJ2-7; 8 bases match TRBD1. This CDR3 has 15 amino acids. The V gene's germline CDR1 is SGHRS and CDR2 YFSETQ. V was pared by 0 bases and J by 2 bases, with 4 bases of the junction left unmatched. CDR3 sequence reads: CASSLAPGQAYEQYF. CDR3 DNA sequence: TGCGCCAGCAGCTTGGCTCCGGGACAGGCCTACGAGCAGTACTTC.

The CDR3: CASSDDRDAYNSPLHF. In DNA, the CDR3 is TGTGCCAGCAGTGATGACAGGGACGCCTATAATTCACCCCTCCACTTT. The chain is built from TRBV2 and TRBJ1-6, with TRBD1 matching 7 bases. The V gene end was trimmed by 3 bases and the J gene end by 2 bases; junction bases not matched to a gene: 4. There are 16 residues in the CDR3. Per the germline V gene, CDR1 is SNHLY and CDR2 is FYNNEI. Full variable domain (rest looked up from reference TRBV2 and TRBJ1-6): EPEVTQTPSHQVTQMGQEVILRCVPISNHLYFYWYRQILGQKVEFLVSFYNNEISEKSEIFDDQFSVERPDGSNFTLKIRSTKLEDSAMYFCASSDDRDAYNSPLHFGNGTRLTVT.

The CDR3 region has the DNA TGTGCCATCAGTGAGGAGAGGGATAGCAATCAGCCCCAGCATTTT. Translation gives CAISEERDSNQPQHF. The rearrangement links TRBV10-3 to TRBJ1-5; D uncertain. The CDR3 length is 15 residues. Trimming took 2 bases from V and 0 from J, leaving 8 bases between them. Looked up from germline, CDR1 is ENHRY and CDR2 is SYGVKD.

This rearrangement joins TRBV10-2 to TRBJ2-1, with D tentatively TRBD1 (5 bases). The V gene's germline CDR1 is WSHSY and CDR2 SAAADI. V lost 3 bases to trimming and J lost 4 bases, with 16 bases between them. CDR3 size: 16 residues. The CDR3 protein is CASSDRAAVGYNEQFF. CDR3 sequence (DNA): TGCGCCAGCAGTGACAGGGCGGCGGTCGGGTACAATGAGCAGTTCTTC.

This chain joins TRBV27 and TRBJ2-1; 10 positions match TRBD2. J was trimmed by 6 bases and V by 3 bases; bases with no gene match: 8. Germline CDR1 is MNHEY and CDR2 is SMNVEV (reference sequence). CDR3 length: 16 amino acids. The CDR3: CASSFRASGGTNEQFF. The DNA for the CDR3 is TGTGCCAGCAGTTTCCGTGCTAGCGGGGGTACCAATGAGCAGTTCTTC.

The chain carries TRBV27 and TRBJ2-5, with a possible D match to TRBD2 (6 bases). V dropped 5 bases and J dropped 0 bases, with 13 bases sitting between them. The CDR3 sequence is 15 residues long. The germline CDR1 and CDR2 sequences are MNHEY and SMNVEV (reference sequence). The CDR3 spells CASSLLGGNQETQYF. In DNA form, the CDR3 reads TGTGCCAGCAGTCTGCTCGGAGGGAACCAAGAGACCCAGTACTTC.

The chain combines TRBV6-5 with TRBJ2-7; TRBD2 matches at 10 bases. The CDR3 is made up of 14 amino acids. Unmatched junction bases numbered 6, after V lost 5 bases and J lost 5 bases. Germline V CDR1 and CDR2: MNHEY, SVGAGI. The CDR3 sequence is CASSEGAGGDEQYF. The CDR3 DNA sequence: TGTGCCAGCAGTGAAGGAGCGGGGGGGGACGAGCAGTACTTC.

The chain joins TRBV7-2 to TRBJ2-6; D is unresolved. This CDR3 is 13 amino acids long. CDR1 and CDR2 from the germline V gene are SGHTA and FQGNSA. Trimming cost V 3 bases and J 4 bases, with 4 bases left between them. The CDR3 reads CASSFSGANVLTF. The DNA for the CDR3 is TGTGCCAGCAGCTTTTCGGGGGCCAACGTCCTGACTTTC.

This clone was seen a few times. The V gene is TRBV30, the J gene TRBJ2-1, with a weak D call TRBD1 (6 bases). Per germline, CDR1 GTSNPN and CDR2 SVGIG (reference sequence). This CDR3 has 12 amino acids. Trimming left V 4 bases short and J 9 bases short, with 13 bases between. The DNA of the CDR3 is TGTGCCTGGACGGAAACAGGGCCTGAGCAGTTCTTC. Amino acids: CAWTETGPEQFF.

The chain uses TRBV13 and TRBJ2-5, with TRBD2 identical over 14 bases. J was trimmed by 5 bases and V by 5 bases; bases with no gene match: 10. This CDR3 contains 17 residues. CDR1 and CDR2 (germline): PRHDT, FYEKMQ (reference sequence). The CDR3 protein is CASSLRTSGGIGETQYF. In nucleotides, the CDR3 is TGTGCCAGCAGCCTCCGGACTAGCGGGGGGATCGGGGAGACCCAGTACTTC.

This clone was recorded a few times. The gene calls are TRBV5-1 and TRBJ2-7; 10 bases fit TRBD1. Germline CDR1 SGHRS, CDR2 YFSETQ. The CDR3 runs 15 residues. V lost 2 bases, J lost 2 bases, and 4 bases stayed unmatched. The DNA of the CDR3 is TGCGCCAGCAGCTTCTCCGGGACAGGGGCCTACGAGCAGTACTTC. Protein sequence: CASSFSGTGAYEQYF.

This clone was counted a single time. CDR3 sequence (DNA): TGTGCCAGCAGCACCACCCCAAGGGTTGAGGGGGCTTGGCAGCCCCAGCATTTT. This gives the protein CASSTTPRVEGAWQPQHF. The rearrangement joins TRBV21-1 to TRBJ1-5; the D call TRBD1 from the table was never checked on the DNA. TRBV21-1 corresponds to a pseudogene. This CDR3 contains 18 residues.

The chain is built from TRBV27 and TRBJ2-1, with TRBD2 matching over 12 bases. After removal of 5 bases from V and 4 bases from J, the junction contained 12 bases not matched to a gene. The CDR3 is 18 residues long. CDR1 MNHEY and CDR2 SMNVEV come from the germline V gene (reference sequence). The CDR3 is CASSRLAGAYRGYNEQFF. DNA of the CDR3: TGTGCCAGCAGTAGACTAGCGGGGGCCTACAGAGGGTACAATGAGCAGTTCTTC.

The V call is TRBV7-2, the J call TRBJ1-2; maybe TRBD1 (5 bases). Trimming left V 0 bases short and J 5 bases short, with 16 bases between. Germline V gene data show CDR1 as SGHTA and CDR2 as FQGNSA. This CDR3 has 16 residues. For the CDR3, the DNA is TGTGCCAGCAGCTTAGCGAGAGACGGGGGGTTATATGGCTACACCTTC. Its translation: CASSLARDGGLYGYTF. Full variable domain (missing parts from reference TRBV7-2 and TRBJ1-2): GAGVSQSPSNKVTEKGKDVELRCDPISGHTALYWYRQSLGQGLEFLIYFQGNSAPDKSGLPSDRFSAERTGGSVSTLTIQRTQQEDSAVYLCASSLARDGGLYGYTFGSGTRLTVV.

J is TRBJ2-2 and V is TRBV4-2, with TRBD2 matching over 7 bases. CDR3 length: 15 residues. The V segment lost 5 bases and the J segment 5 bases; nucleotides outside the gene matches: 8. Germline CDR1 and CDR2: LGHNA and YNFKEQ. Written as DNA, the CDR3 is TGTGCCAGCAGCGGGGGGGTAGGACCAACCGGGGAGCTGTTTTTT. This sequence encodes CASSGGVGPTGELFF.

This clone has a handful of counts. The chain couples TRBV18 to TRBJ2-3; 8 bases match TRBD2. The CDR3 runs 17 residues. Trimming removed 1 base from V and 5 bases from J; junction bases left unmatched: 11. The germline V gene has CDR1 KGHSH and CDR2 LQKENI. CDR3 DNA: TGTGCCAGCTCACCACGGCCGGGGGGGCATATCCGAGATACGCAGTATTTT. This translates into CASSPRPGGHIRDTQYF.

DNA of the CDR3: TGTGCCAGCAGTGAATTCCAATCTGGAAACACCATATATTTT. It yields the protein CASSEFQSGNTIYF. The rearrangement links TRBV6-1 to TRBJ1-3; D gene ambiguous. Trimming stripped 2 bases from V and 1 base from J, with 6 bases between. The germline V gene has CDR1 MNHNS and CDR2 SASEGT. This CDR3 spans 14 amino acids.

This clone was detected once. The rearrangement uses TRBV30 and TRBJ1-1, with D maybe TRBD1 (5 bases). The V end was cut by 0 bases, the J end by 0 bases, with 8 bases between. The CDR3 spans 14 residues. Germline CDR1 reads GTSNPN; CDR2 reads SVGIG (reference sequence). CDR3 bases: TGTGCCTGGAGTGTTTCGGGGGTGAACACTGAAGCTTTCTTT. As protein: CAWSVSGVNTEAFF. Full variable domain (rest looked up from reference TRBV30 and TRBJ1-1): SQTIHQWPATLVQPVGSPLSLECTVEGTSNPNLYWYRQAAGRGLQLLFYSVGIGQISSEVPQNLSASRPQDRQFILSSKKLLLSDSGFYLCAWSVSGVNTEAFFGQGTRLTVV.

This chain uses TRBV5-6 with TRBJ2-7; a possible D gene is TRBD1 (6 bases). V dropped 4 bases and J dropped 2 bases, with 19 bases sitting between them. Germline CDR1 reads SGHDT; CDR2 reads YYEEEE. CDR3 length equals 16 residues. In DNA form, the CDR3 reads TGTGCCAGCAGCGGAGGTGTCAGGGGCGACCCCTACGAGCAGTACTTC. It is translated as CASSGGVRGDPYEQYF.

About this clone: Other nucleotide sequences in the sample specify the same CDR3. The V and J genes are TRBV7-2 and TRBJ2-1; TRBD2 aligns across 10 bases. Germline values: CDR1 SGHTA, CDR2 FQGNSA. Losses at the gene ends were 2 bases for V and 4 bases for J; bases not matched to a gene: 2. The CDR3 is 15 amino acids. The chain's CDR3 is CASSLSGGAYNEQFF. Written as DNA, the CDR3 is TGTGCCAGCAGCTTAAGCGGGGGGGCTTACAATGAGCAGTTCTTC.

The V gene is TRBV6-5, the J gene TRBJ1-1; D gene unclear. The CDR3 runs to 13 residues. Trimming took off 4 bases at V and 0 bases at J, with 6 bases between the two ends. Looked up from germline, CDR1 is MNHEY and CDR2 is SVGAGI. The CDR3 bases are TGTGCCAGCAGTTCCGGTTTGAACACTGAAGCTTTCTTT. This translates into CASSSGLNTEAFF.

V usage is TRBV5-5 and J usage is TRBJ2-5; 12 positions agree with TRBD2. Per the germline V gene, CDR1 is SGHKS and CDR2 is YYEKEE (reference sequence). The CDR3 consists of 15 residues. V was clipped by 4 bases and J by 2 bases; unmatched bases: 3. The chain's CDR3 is CASSKGLAGQETQYF. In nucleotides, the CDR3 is TGTGCCAGCAGCAAAGGACTAGCGGGGCAAGAGACCCAGTACTTC.

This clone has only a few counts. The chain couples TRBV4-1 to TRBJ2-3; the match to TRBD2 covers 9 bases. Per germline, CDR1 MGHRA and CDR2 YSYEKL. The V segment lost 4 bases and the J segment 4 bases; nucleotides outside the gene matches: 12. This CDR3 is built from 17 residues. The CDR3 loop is CASSRSGRGGFADTQYF. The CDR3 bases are TGCGCCAGCAGCCGGAGCGGGCGGGGGGGCTTCGCAGATACGCAGTATTTT.

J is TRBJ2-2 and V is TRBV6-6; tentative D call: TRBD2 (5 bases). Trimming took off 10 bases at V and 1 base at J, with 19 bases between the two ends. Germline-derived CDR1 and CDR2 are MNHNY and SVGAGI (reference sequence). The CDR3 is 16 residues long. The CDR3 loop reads CATLNTGSLNTGELFF. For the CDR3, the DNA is TGTGCCACCCTAAACACGGGATCCCTGAACACCGGGGAGCTGTTTTTT.